This T cell receptor beta chain was recorded in a study of blood T cell repertoires in COVID-19. Assay used: immunoSEQ multiplex PCR; TCRdb lists only in-frame clones, some missing. The sample shows more than 10,000 clones, roughly 80% of them seen only once. CDR1 MNHEY and CDR2 SVGEGT come from the germline V gene. V was cut by 2 bases and J by 6 bases, with 8 bases left in between. The CDR3 runs to 12 residues. Source material: peripheral blood. The clonotype was recovered from a woman at least 80 years old with acute or convalescent COVID-19. The chain joins TRBV6-2 or TRBV6-3 to TRBJ2-7, with D unresolved. The CDR3 sequence is CASSYRLSEQYF. CDR3 in DNA: TGTGCCAGCAGTTACCGGTTGAGCGAGCAGTACTTC.